This T cell receptor beta chain is drawn from a study of blood T cells in healthy people across ages. PCR was performed a second time for roughly 6 to 12 cycles using a sample-barcoded 5' primer and a J-beta primer mix. All cDNA molecules were each tagged by a template-switch adaptor with 12 random nucleotides. MiXCR was run by TCRdb on the 5' RACE reads, yielding one entry per CDR3 protein. There are some 1.4 million distinct CDR3 sequences in the sample; about 43% occur only once, and approximately 7.9% lies in the top ten. Notes on this clonotype: No antigen is known for it.

From germline, CDR1 is MNHEY and CDR2 SVGAGI. This CDR3 spans 16 amino acids. With V trimmed by 2 bases and J by 8 bases, 9 bases remained unmatched. Whole-study findings and limits: Strongly correlated with naive T cell percentage was TCR beta diversity. There were more naive CD4+ cells and higher diversity in long-lived donors than in aged donors.

At least 6 micrograms of total RNA were extracted per sample. The sample was blood. The chain employs TRBV6-5 and TRBJ1-2, with 12 positions matching TRBD1. This clonotype was obtained from a woman aged 18-30 years in good health. The CDR3 protein is CASSYQSGQGARGYTF. The DNA for the CDR3 is TGTGCCAGCAGTTACCAGTCGGGACAGGGGGCGAGGGGCTACACCTTC.